The rows below give T cell receptor beta chains drawn from one sample of a study of cytomegalovirus exposure and HLA in healthy donors. The method was immunoSEQ multiplex PCR; TCRdb's version includes in-frame clones alone and lacks a portion of them. The sample has under 150,000 clones; roughly 80% are singletons. The sample comprised PBMCs. All receptors derive from a woman between 50 and 59 years old in good health and CMV-seropositive. The CDR3 runs from the conserved cysteine through the conserved F or W. The D gene is left open where the match is weak. Expanded clones are given a class, and other clones once, few, many or no size at all.

. TRBD1 TRBJ2-3 TRBV7-2 CASSRDRGLRGTDTQYF TGTGCCAGCAGCAGGGACAGGGGCCTCCGGGGCACAGATACGCAGTATTTT
once . TRBJ1-2 TRBV19 CASSSPSGNYGYTF TGTGCCAGTAGCAGCCCATCAGGGAATTATGGCTACACCTTC
. TRBD1 TRBJ1-5 TRBV2 CASSRSDRGNQPQHF TGTGCCAGCAGCCGATCTGACAGGGGCAATCAGCCCCAGCATTTT
. TRBD2 TRBJ2-1 TRBV27 CASSLWRGAGNEQFF TGTGCCAGCAGTTTGTGGCGGGGGGCGGGGAATGAGCAGTTCTTC
. TRBD1 TRBJ1-2 TRBV2 CASSVRTGDGGYTF TGTGCCAGCAGTGTCCGGACAGGGGATGGTGGCTACACCTTC
. . TRBJ2-1 TRBV21-1 CASSKDETGSENEQFF TGTGCCAGCAGCAAAGATGAGACAGGGTCTGAGAATGAGCAGTTCTTC
. TRBD2 TRBJ2-5 TRBV15 CATSREITTSGRQETQYF TGTGCCACCAGCAGAGAAATCACGACTAGCGGTAGACAAGAGACCCAGTACTTC
. TRBD2 TRBJ2-1 TRBV5-1 CASSLVSGARNEQFF TGCGCCAGCAGCTTGGTTAGCGGGGCCCGCAATGAGCAGTTCTTC
. TRBD1 TRBJ2-6 TRBV7-2 CASSSLPQGAGANVLTF TGTGCCAGCAGCTCACTGCCACAGGGGGCTGGGGCCAACGTCCTGACTTTC
. TRBD2 TRBJ2-7 TRBV27 CASSVPAGGHYEQYF TGTGCCAGCAGTGTCCCAGCGGGGGGCCATTACGAGCAGTACTTC